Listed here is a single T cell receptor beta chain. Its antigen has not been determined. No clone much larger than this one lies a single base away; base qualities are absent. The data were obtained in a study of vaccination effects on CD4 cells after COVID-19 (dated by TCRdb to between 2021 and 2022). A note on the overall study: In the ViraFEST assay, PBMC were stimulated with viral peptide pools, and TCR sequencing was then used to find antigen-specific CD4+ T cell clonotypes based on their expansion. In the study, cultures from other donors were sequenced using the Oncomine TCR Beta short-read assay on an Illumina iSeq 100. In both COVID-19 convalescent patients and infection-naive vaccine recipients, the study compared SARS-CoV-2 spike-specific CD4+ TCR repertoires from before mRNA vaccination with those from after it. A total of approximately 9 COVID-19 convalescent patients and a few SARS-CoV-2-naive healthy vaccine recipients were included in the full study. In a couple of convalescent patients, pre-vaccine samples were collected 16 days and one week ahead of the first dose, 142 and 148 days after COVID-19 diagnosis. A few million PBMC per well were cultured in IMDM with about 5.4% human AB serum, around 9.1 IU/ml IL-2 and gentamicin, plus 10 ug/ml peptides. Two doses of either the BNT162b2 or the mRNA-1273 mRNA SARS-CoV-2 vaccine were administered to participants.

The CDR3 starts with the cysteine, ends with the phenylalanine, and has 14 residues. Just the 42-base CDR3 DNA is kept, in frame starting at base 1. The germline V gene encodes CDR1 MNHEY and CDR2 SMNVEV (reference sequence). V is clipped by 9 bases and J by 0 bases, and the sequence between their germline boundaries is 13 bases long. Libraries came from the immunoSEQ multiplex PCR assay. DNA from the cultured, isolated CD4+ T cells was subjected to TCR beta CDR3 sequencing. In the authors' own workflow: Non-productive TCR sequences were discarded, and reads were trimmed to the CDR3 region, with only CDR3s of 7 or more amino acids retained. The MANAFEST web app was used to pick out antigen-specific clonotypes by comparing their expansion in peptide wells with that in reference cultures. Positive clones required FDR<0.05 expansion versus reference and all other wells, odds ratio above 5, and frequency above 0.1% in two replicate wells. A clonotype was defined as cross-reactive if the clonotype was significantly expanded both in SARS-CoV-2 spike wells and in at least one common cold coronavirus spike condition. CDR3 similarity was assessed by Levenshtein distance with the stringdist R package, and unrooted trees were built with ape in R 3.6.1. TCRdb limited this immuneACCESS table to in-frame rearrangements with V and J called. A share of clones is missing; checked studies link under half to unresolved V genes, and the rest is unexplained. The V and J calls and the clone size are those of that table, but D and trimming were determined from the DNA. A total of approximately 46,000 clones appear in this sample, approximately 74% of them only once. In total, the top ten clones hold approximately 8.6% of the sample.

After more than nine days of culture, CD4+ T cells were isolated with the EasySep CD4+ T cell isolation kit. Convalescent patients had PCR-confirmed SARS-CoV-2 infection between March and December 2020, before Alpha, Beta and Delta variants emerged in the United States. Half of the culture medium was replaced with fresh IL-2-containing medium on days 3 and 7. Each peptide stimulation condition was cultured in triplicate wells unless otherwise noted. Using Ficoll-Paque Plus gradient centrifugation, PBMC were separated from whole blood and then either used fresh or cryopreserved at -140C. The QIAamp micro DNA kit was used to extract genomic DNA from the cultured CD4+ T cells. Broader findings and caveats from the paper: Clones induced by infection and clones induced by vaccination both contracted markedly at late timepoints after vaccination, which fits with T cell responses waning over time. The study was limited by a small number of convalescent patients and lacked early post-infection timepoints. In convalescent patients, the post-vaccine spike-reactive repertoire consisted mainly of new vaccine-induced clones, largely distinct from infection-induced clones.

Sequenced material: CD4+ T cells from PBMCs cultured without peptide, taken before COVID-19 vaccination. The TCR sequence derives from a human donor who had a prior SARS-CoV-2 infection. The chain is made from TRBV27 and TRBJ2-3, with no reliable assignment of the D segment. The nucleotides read TGTGCCAGTTCCCCTTATTCGAGCACAGATACGCAGTATTTT. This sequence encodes CASSPYSSTDTQYF.